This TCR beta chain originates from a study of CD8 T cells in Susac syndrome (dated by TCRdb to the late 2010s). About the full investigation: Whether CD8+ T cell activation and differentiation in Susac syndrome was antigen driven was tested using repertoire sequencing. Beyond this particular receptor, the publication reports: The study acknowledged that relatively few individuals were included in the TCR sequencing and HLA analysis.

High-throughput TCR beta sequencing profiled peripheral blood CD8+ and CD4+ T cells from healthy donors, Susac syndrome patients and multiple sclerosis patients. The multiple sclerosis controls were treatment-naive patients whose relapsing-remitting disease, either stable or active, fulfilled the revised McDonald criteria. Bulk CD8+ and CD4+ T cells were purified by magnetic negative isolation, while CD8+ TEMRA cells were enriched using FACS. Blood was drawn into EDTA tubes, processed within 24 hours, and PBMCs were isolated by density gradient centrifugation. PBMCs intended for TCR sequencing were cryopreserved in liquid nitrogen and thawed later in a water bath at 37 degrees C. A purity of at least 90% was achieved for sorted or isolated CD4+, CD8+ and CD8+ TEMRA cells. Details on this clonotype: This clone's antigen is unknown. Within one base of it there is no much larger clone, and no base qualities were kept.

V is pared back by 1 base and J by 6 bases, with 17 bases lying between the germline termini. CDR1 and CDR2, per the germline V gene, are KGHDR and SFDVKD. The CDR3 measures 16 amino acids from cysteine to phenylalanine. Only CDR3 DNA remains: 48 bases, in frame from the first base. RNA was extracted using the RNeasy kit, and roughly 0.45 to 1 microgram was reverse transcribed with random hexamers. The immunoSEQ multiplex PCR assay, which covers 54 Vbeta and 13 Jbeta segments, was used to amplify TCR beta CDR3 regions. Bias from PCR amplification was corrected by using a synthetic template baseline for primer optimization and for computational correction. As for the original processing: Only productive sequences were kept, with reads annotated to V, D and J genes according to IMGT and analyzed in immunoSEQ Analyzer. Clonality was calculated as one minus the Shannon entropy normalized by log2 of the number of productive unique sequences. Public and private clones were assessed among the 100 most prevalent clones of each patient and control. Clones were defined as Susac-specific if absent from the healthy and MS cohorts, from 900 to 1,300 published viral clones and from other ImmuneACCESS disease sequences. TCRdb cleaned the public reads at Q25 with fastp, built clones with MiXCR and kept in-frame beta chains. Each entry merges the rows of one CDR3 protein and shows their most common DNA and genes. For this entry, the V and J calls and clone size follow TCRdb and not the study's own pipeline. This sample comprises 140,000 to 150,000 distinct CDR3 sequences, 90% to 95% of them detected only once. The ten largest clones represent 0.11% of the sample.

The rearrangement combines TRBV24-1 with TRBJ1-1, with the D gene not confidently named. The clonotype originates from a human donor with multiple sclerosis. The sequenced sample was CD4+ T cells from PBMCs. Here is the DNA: TGTGCCACCAGTGATTTAGCTGCTCGATTCTGGTCTGAAGCTTTCTTT. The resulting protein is CATSDLAARFWSEAFF.